This T cell receptor (beta chain) was sequenced for a study of blood T cell repertoires in COVID-19. Overall study: There were acute and convalescent COVID-19 samples, and they came from the United States, Italy and Spain. T cells, B-cell-depleted T cells, or PBMCs provided the cDNA or gDNA that served as material.

In the original workflow: How many nucleated cells were present was estimated from reference gene primer amplification. Libraries were prepared by immunoSEQ multiplex PCR; TCRdb keeps only in-frame clonotypes and omits some of them. V, J and clone size reflect that table, while D and trimming were determined from the DNA. This sample has some 100,000 clones, with around four fifths found just once. Germline V gives CDR1 SGHNT, CDR2 YYREEE (reference sequence). The junction had 9 bases not matched to a gene; V was cut back by 1 base and J by 2 bases. The CDR3 runs to 16 residues. The source is a human donor in a cohort sampled during active COVID-19. The sequenced material came from peripheral blood. The V gene is TRBV5-4, the J gene TRBJ2-7, with TRBD2 matching 7 bases. Here the CDR3 DNA reads TGTGCCAGCAGCTTGCCGCAGGCTAGCGGAGCCTACGAGCAGTACTTC. It encodes CASSLPQASGAYEQYF.